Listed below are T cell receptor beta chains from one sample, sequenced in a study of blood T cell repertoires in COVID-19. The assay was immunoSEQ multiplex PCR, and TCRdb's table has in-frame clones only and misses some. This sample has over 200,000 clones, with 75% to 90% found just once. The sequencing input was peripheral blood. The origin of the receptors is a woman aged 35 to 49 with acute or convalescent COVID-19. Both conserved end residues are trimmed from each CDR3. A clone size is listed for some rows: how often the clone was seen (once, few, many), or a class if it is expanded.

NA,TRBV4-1,ASSQEPDRVETKGYT
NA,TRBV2,ASRGQMNTEAF
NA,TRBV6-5,ASSYSMQGGGNTIY
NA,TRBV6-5,ASSLGGRGKIPLH
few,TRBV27,ASRLGGNTEAF
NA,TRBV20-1,SASSGNYNSPLH
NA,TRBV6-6,ASRLTGELF
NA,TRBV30,AWSRRGETQY
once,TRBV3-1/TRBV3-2,ASSHRGNHEQF
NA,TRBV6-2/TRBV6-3,ASSYQTSGGGETQY
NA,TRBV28,ASTWGATANTEAF
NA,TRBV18,ASSPPGEGYT
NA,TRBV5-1,ASSLGQGAGEQF
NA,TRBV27,ASSRSDRFSVGYT
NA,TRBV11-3,ASSLLASNTGELF
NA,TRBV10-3,AISETTAFLAEAF
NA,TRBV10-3,AICPGTGGYTDTQY
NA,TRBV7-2,ASSFLNTGELF
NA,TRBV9,ASSPGGRGLNGYT
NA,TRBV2,ASRRQYPLAEAF
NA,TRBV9,ASSVYSGGTGGDEQF
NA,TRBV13,ASSFPSGGQETQY
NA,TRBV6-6,ASRTRTKLAGELF
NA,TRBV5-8,ASSLAKGQGSGANVLT
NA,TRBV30,AWSFTNQPQH
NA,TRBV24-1,ATSDWRGDTQY
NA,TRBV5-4,ASSGQINYGYT
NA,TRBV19,ASSIRRWDQPQH
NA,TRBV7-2,ASSSNLSGGRDEQF
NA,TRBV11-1,ASSLDLNYGYT
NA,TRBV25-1,ASSGVMNTEAF
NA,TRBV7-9,ASSPRRGSSGNTIY
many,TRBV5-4,ASSLGGGSGGYT
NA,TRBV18,ASSRTSTNEKLF
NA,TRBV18,ASSPQTTGGRGYT
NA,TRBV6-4,ASSDYSGSGGASDTQY
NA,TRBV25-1,ASSEIVGDIA
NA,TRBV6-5,ASRGDDRVNTEAF
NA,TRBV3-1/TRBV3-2,ASSQRGANEKLF
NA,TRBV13,ASSLAGGWGYT
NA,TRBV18,ASSPPRGQALEAF
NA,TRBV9,ASSVDGGLNSPLH
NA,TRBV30,AWSPGQGLVVYGYT
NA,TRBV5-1,ASSLTGEETQY
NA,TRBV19,ASSTTSRGNYGYT
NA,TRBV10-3,AIRGTNSPLH
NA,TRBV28,ASIQGLGPLH
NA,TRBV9,ASSVGGSTNEKLF
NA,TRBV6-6,ASRPDGGNTEAF
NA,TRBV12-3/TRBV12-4,ASSINSNQPQH
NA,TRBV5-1,ASGPGVAKNIQY
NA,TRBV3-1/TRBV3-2,ASSPKTGDTGELF
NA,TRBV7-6,ASSLGLKTEAF